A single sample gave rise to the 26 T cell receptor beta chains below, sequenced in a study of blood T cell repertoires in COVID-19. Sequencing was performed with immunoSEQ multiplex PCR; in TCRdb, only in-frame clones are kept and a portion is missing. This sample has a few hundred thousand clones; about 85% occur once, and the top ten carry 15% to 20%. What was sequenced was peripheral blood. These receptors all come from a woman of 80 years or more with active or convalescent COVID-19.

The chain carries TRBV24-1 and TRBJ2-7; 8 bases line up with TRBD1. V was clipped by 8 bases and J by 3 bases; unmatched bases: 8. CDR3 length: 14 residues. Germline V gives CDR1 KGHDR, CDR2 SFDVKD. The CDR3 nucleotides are TGTGCCACCATTTTACAGGGGGGATACTACGAGCAGTACTTC. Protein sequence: CATILQGGYYEQYF.

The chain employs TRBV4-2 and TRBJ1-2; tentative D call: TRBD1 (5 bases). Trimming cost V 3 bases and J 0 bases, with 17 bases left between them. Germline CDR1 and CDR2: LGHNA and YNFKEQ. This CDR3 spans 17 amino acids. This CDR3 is CASSQVPGGWTNYGYTF. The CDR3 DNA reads TGTGCCAGCAGCCAGGTCCCCGGGGGTTGGACTAACTATGGCTACACCTTC.

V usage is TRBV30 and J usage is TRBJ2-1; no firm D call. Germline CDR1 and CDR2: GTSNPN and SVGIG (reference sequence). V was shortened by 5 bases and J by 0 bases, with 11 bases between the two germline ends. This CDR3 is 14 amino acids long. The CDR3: CAWGRLSSYNEQFF. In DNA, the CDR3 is TGTGCCTGGGGTCGCTTGAGCTCCTACAATGAGCAGTTCTTC.

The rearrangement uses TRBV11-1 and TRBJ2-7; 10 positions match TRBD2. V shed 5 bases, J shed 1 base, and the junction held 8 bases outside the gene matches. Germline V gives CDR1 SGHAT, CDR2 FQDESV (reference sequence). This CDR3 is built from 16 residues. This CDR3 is CASSKGASGRSYEQYF. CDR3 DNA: TGTGCCAGCAGCAAAGGGGCTAGCGGGAGATCCTACGAGCAGTACTTC.

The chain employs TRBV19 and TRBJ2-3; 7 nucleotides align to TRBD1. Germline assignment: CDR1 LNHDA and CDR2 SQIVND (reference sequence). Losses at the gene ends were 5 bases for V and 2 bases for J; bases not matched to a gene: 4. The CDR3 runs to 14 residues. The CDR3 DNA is TGTGCCAGTAGTGACAGGGCACACACAGATACGCAGTATTTT. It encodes CASSDRAHTDTQYF.

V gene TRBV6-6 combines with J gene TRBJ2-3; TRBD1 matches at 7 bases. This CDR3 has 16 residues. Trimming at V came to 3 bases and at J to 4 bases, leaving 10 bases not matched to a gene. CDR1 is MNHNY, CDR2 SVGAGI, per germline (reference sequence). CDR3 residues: CASSYSRQGWADTQYF. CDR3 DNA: TGTGCCAGCAGTTATTCCAGACAGGGTTGGGCAGATACGCAGTATTTT.

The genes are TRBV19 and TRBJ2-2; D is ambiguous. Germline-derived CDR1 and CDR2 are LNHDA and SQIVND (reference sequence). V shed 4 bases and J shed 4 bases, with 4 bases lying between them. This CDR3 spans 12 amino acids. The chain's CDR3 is CASSKSTGELFF. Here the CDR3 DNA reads TGTGCCAGTAGTAAGAGCACCGGGGAGCTGTTTTTT. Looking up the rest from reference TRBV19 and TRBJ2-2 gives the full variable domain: DGGITQSPKYLFRKEGQNVTLSCEQNLNHDAMYWYRQDPGQGLRLIYYSQIVNDFQKGDIAEGYSVSREKKESFPLTVTSAQKNPTAFYLCASSKSTGELFFGEGSRLTVL.

This chain's CDR3 is CASSLAGDTNSPLHF. The CDR3 DNA sequence: TGCGCCAGCAGCTTGGCCGGGGATACAAATTCACCCCTCCACTTT. This chain connects TRBV5-1 to TRBJ1-6, with D unresolved. Between the trimmed V and J ends, which lost 0 bases and 7 bases, there was a span of 11 bases. There are 15 residues in the CDR3. Germline CDR1 reads SGHRS; CDR2 reads YFSETQ.

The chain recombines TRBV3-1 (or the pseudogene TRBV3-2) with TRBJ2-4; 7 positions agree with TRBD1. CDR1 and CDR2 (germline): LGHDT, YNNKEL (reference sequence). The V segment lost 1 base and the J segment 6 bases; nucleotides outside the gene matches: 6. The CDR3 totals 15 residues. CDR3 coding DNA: TGTGCCAGCAGCCAAGGAGGGGGCTCGGGAAACATTCAGTACTTC. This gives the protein CASSQGGGSGNIQYF.

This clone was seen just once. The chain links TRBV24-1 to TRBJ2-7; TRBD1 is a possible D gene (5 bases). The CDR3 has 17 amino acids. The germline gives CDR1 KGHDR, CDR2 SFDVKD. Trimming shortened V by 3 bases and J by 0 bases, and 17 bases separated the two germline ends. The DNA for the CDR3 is TGTGCCACCAGTGATCCCCCCACGCCCGACAGCTCCTACGAGCAGTACTTC. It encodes CATSDPPTPDSSYEQYF.

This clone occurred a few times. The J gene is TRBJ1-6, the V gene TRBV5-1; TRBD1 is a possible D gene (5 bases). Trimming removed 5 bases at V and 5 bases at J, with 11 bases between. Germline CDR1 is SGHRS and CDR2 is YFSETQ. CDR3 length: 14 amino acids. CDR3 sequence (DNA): TGCGCCAGCAGACTTAACAGGAATAATTCACCCCTCCACTTT. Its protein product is CASRLNRNNSPLHF.

This CDR3 reads CASSSDRGSRNEQYF. In DNA form, the CDR3 reads TGTGCCAGCAGCTCTGACAGGGGGAGCAGGAACGAGCAGTACTTC. The chain combines TRBV5-4 with TRBJ2-7; 9 positions agree with TRBD1. Germline-derived CDR1 and CDR2 are SGHNT and YYREEE (reference sequence). The V gene end was trimmed by 3 bases and the J gene end by 5 bases; junction bases not matched to a gene: 9. This CDR3 spans 15 amino acids.

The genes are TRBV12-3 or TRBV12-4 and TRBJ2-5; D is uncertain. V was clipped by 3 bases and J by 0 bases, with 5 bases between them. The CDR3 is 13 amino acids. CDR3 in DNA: TGTGCCAGCAGTTTGTCTGACCAAGAGACCCAGTACTTC. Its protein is CASSLSDQETQYF.

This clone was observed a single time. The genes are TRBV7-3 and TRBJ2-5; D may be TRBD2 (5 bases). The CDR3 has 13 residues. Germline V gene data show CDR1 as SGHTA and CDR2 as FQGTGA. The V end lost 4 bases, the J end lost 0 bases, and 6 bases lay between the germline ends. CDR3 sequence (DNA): TGTGCCAGCAGCTCTAGCTACCAAGAGACCCAGTACTTC. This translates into CASSSSYQETQYF.

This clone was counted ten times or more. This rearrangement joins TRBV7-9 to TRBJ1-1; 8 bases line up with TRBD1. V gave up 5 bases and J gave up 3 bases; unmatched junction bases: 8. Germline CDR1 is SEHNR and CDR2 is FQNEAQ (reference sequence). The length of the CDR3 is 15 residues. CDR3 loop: CASSPPRTGYTEAFF. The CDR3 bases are TGTGCCAGCAGCCCCCCCAGGACAGGGTACACTGAAGCTTTCTTT. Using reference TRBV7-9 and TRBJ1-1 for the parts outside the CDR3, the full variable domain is DTGVSQNPRHKITKRGQNVTFRCDPISEHNRLYWYRQTLGQGPEFLTYFQNEAQLEKSRLLSDRFSAERPKGSFSTLEIQRTEQGDSAMYLCASSPPRTGYTEAFFGQGTRLTVV.

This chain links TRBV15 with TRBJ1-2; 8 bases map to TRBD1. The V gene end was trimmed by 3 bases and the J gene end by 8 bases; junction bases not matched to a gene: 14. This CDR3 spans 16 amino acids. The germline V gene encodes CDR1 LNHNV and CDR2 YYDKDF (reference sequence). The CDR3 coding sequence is TGTGCCACCAGCAGTACCCGGGACAGGCTCCCCCAGGGCTACACCTTC. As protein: CATSSTRDRLPQGYTF.

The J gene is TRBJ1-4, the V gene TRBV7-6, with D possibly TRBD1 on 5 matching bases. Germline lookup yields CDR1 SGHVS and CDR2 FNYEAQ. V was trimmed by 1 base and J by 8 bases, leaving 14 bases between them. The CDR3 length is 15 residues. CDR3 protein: CASSLVGGRDEKLFF. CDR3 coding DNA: TGTGCCAGCAGCTTAGTGGGGGGACGGGACGAAAAACTGTTTTTT.

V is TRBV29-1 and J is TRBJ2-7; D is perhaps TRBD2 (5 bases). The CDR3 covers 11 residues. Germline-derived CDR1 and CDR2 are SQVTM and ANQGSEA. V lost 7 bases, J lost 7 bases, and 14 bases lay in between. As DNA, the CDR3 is TGCAGCGCTTCGTCGGGCGGGGAGCAGTACTTC. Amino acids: CSASSGGEQYF.

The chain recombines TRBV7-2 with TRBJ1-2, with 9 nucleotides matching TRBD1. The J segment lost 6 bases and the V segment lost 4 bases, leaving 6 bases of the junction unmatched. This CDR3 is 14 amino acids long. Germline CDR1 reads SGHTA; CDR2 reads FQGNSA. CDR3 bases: TGTGCCAGCAGCTCGAGGGACAGGGTGGATGGCTACACCTTC. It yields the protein CASSSRDRVDGYTF.

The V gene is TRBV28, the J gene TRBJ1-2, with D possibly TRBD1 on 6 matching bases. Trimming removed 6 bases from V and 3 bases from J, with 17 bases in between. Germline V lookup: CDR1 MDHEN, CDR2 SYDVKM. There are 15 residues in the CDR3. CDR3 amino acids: CASSLGGLEDYGYTF. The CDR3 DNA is TGTGCCAGCAGCTTGGGGGGGCTGGAAGACTATGGCTACACCTTC.

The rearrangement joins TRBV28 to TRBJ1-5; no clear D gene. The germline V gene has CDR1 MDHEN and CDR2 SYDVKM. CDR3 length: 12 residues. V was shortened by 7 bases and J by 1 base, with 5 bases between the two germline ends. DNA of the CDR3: TGTGCCAGCACAGGCAGCAATCAGCCCCAGCATTTT. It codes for CASTGSNQPQHF.

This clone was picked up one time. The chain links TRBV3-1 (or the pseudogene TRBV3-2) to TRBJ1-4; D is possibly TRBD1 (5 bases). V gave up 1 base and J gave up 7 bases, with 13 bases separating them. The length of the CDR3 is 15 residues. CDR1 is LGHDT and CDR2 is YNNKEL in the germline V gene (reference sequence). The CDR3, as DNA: TGTGCCAGCAGCCAAGTAGGCGGCAGGGCTGAAAAACTGTTTTTT. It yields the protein CASSQVGGRAEKLFF.

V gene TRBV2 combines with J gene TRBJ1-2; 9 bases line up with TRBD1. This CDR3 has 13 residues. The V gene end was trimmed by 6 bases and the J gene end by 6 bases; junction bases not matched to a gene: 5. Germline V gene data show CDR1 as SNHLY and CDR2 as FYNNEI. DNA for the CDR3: TGTGCCAGCAGCGGACAGGGGATCGATGGCTACACCTTC. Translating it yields CASSGQGIDGYTF.

CDR3 in DNA: TGCGCCAGCAGCTCACCCGGGACTAGCGGGCCAGATACGCAGTATTTT. Encoded protein: CASSSPGTSGPDTQYF. The chain carries TRBV5-1 and TRBJ2-3; 12 positions agree with TRBD2. The ends lost 3 bases at V and 4 bases at J; junction bases unmatched: 6. CDR3 size: 16 residues. Germline CDR1 and CDR2: SGHRS and YFSETQ.

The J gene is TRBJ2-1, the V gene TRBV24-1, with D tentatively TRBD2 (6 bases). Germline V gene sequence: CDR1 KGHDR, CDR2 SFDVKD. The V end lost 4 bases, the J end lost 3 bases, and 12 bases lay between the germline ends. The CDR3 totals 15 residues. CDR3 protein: CATSDTRGGYNEQFF. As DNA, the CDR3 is TGTGCCACCAGTGACACTAGGGGAGGCTACAATGAGCAGTTCTTC.

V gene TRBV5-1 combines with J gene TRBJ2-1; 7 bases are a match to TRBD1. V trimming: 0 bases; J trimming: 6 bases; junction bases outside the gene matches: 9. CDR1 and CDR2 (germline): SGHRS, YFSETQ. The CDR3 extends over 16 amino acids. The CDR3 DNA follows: TGCGCCAGCAGCTTGGACGGACAAGCAGGGGGCAATGAGCAGTTCTTC. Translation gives CASSLDGQAGGNEQFF. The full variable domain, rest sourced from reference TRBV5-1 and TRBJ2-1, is KAGVTQTPRYLIKTRGQQVTLSCSPISGHRSVSWYQQTPGQGLQFLFEYFSETQRNKGNFPGRFSGRQFSNSRSEMNVSTLELGDSALYLCASSLDGQAGGNEQFFGPGTRLTVL.